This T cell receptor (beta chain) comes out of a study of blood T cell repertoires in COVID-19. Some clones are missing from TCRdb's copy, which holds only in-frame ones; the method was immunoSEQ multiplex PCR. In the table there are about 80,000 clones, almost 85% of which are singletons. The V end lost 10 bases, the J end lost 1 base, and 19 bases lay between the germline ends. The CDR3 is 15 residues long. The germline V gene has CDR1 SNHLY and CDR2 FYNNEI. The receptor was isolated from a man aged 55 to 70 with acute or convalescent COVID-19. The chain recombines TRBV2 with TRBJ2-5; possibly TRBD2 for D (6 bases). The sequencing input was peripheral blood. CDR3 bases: TGTGCCACTTCATTTGAGGGACTGGTCCAAGAGACCCAGTACTTC. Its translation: CATSFEGLVQETQYF.